The 32 T cell receptor beta chains presented below share a single source sample, sequenced in a study of OX40 agonist ivuxolimab in advanced cancers. Using immunoSEQ multiplex PCR, the repertoire was profiled, and TCRdb retains in-frame clones only, with some absent. The sample records fewer than 20,000 clones, approximately 78% being singletons. Here the sequenced sample was CD4+ or CD8+ T cells sorted from blood, taken in a trial of the OX40 agonist ivuxolimab. The receptors shown here come from an adult with an advanced solid tumor such as melanoma, head and neck, liver or kidney cancer.

The chain links TRBV30 to TRBJ2-7, with a weak D call TRBD1 (6 bases). The V end lost 0 bases, the J end lost 4 bases, and 10 bases lay between the germline ends. The CDR3 spans 13 residues. Germline V gene lookup returns CDR1 GTSNPN and CDR2 SVGIG (reference sequence). The CDR3 reads CAWSVARGYEQYF. For the CDR3, the DNA is TGTGCCTGGAGTGTGGCCAGGGGATACGAGCAGTACTTC.

J is TRBJ1-3 and V is TRBV27; 12 nucleotides agree with TRBD1. The germline V gene encodes CDR1 MNHEY and CDR2 SMNVEV (reference sequence). The CDR3 has 15 amino acids. V lost 5 bases and J lost 3; bases outside the gene matches: 2. Written as DNA, the CDR3 is TGTGCCAGCAGTCGGGACAGGGGGCATGGAAACACCATATATTTT. Translation: CASSRDRGHGNTIYF.

V is TRBV6-5 and J is TRBJ1-1; tentative D call: TRBD1 (6 bases). Germline V gene sequence: CDR1 MNHEY, CDR2 SVGAGI. The ends were cut back, 7 bases at V and 6 bases at J, with 18 bases in the middle. The CDR3 sequence is 14 residues long. The CDR3 sequence is CASTPNDRFAEAFF. The CDR3 DNA follows: TGTGCCAGCACCCCGAACGACAGGTTCGCTGAAGCTTTCTTT.

The rearrangement uses TRBV7-9 and TRBJ2-2, with 12 bases that match TRBD1. The germline gives CDR1 SEHNR, CDR2 FQNEAQ (reference sequence). CDR3 length equals 18 residues. Losses at the gene ends were 3 bases for V and 1 base for J; bases not matched to a gene: 6. The CDR3 here is CASSLGQGARENTGELFF. The CDR3 DNA is TGTGCCAGCAGCTTGGGACAGGGGGCAAGGGAGAACACCGGGGAGCTGTTTTTT.

The chain combines TRBV19 with TRBJ1-1; D remains unclear. V lost 8 bases to trimming and J lost 1 base, with 8 bases between them. The CDR3 extends over 12 amino acids. The germline CDR1 and CDR2 sequences are LNHDA and SQIVND (reference sequence). In DNA form, the CDR3 reads TGTGCCAGTCAGGCGGAGAACACTGAAGCTTTCTTT. As protein: CASQAENTEAFF.

This clone was seen only once. The V gene is TRBV6-1, the J gene TRBJ2-5; TRBD1 matches 7 bases. Germline loops: CDR1 MNHNS, CDR2 SASEGT. The CDR3 length is 16 residues. Trimming took 3 bases from V and 5 from J; bases not matched to a gene: 12. The CDR3 DNA reads as TGTGCCAGCAGTGATGGGGACAGTCGCCTGGGGGAGACCCAGTACTTC. This encodes CASSDGDSRLGETQYF.

The count of this clone is one. The CDR3 sequence is CSGFGGEQGGELFF. CDR3 DNA: TGCAGCGGCTTCGGTGGGGAACAAGGCGGGGAGCTGTTTTTT. The chain links TRBV29-1 to TRBJ2-2, with D unclear. V was trimmed by 7 bases and J by 7 bases, leaving 19 bases between them. CDR3 length equals 14 residues. Germline CDR1 SQVTM, CDR2 ANQGSEA.

V usage is TRBV5-4 and J usage is TRBJ1-2; possible D gene TRBD1, 6 bases. The V end lost 5 bases, the J end lost 8 bases, and 16 bases lay between the germline ends. Germline CDR1 SGHNT, CDR2 YYREEE (reference sequence). CDR3 length: 13 amino acids. CDR3 nucleotides: TGTGCCAGCAGGCAGGACCAAACAGGGGGCTACACCTTC. This encodes CASRQDQTGGYTF.

The gene calls are TRBV6-6 and TRBJ2-1; D gene ambiguous. The germline gives CDR1 MNHNY, CDR2 SVGAGI (reference sequence). V gave up 2 bases and J gave up 5 bases, with 4 bases separating them. This CDR3 comprises 12 residues. CDR3 sequence reads: CASSYGHNEQFF. DNA for the CDR3: TGTGCCAGCAGTTACGGCCACAATGAGCAGTTCTTC.

By its share, this clone is medium-sized. The V call is TRBV7-9, the J call TRBJ2-7, with 8 bases identical to TRBD1. The CDR3 has 14 amino acids. Trimming took 5 bases from V and 3 from J; bases not matched to a gene: 6. CDR1 is SEHNR, CDR2 FQNEAQ, per germline (reference sequence). CDR3 in amino acids: CASSPRTGSYEQYF. CDR3 in DNA: TGTGCCAGCAGCCCCAGGACAGGGAGCTACGAGCAGTACTTC.

This clone is medium-sized. V gene TRBV9 combines with J gene TRBJ1-1; D is unclear. CDR1 is SGDLS, CDR2 YYNGEE, per germline. CDR3 length: 14 residues. Trimming stripped 6 bases from V and 1 base from J, with 13 bases between. The CDR3 DNA sequence: TGTGCCAGCACAGAGTTTGACGGGAACACTGAAGCTTTCTTT. As protein: CASTEFDGNTEAFF. Variable domain in full (rest from reference TRBV9 and TRBJ1-1): DSGVTQTPKHLITATGQRVTLRCSPRSGDLSVYWYQQSLDQGLQFLIQYYNGEERAKGNILERFSAQQFPDLHSELNLSSLELGDSALYFCASTEFDGNTEAFFGQGTRLTVV.

The chain carries TRBV13 and TRBJ1-3; D is ambiguous. CDR1 is PRHDT and CDR2 is FYEKMQ in the germline V gene (reference sequence). V was shortened by 4 bases and J by 0 bases, with 13 bases between the two germline ends. The CDR3 runs to 16 residues. Here the CDR3 reads CASSSGFPNSGNTIYF. The CDR3 DNA follows: TGTGCCAGCAGCTCCGGGTTCCCTAACTCTGGAAACACCATATATTTT.

CDR3 protein: CASSLEFQGELFF. Here the CDR3 DNA reads TGTGCCAGCAGCTTGGAGTTTCAAGGGGAGCTGTTTTTT. This rearrangement joins TRBV5-8 to TRBJ2-2; D call uncertain. The CDR3 covers 13 residues. Trimming stripped 0 bases from V and 8 bases from J, with 8 bases between. Per the germline V gene, CDR1 is SGHTS and CDR2 is YDEGEE.

The gene calls are TRBV27 and TRBJ2-7; TRBD2 is a possible D gene (6 bases). The CDR3 spans 13 residues. Trimming removed 2 bases at V and 3 bases at J, with 8 bases between. Germline assignment: CDR1 MNHEY and CDR2 SMNVEV (reference sequence). CDR3 amino acids: CASSLAGNYEQYF. The CDR3 region has the DNA TGTGCCAGCAGTTTAGCGGGAAACTACGAGCAGTACTTC.

The gene calls are TRBV7-9 and TRBJ2-1, with 9 positions matching TRBD2. V was pared by 1 base and J by 3 bases, with 13 bases of the junction left unmatched. This CDR3 has 19 amino acids. Germline lookup yields CDR1 SEHNR and CDR2 FQNEAQ (reference sequence). The CDR3 DNA follows: TGTGCCAGCAGCTTAGGCCCTCGATCGACTAGCGGAAACTACAATGAGCAGTTCTTC. It codes for CASSLGPRSTSGNYNEQFF. Supplemented by reference TRBV7-9 and TRBJ2-1, the full variable domain reads DTGVSQNPRHKITKRGQNVTFRCDPISEHNRLYWYRQTLGQGPEFLTYFQNEAQLEKSRLLSDRFSAERPKGSFSTLEIQRTEQGDSAMYLCASSLGPRSTSGNYNEQFFGPGTRLTVL.

A remark on this clone: The junction differs from germline at one of its ends, possibly a read error. This chain uses TRBV5-6 with TRBJ2-1; a weak D match, TRBD1 (5 bases). Germline-derived CDR1 and CDR2 are SGHDT and YYEEEE. The CDR3 consists of 16 residues. This chain's CDR3 is CASSLGAGLSNNEQFF. In DNA form, the CDR3 reads TGTGCCAGCAGCTTGGGGGCAGGGCTCTCCAACAATGAGCAGTTCTTC.

The CDR3 loop reads CASSLDLGPSSYNEQFF. The CDR3 nucleotides read TGTGCCAGCAGCTTAGATCTCGGACCCAGCTCCTACAATGAGCAGTTCTTC. The chain combines TRBV11-2 with TRBJ2-1; D gene unclear. Trimming cost V 0 bases and J 0 bases, with 12 bases left between them. This CDR3 contains 17 residues. Germline loops: CDR1 SGHAT, CDR2 FQNNGV.

CDR3 sequence: CASSLILGGETQYF. The CDR3 DNA follows: TGTGCCAGCAGTTTAATACTAGGAGGCGAGACCCAGTACTTC. The chain carries TRBV27 and TRBJ2-5, with D tentatively TRBD2 (5 bases). Per the germline V gene, CDR1 is MNHEY and CDR2 is SMNVEV (reference sequence). V dropped 2 bases and J dropped 5 bases, with 12 bases sitting between them. The CDR3 runs to 14 residues.

The chain links TRBV19 to TRBJ2-3; 8 bases line up with TRBD1. V trimming: 8 bases; J trimming: 5 bases; junction bases outside the gene matches: 6. Germline values: CDR1 LNHDA, CDR2 SQIVND (reference sequence). This CDR3 comprises 13 residues. This CDR3 is CASPGQGRDTQYF. The CDR3 DNA follows: TGTGCCAGTCCCGGACAGGGCCGAGATACGCAGTATTTT.

J is TRBJ2-3 and V is TRBV2, with D tentatively TRBD2 (7 bases). V was cut by 8 bases and J by 2 bases, with 14 bases left in between. The CDR3 has 14 amino acids. Germline CDR1 is SNHLY and CDR2 is FYNNEI. This CDR3 is CASLRGADTDTQYF. The CDR3 nucleotides are TGTGCCAGCCTCCGGGGGGCCGACACAGATACGCAGTATTTT. The whole variable domain, remainder taken from reference TRBV2 and TRBJ2-3, is EPEVTQTPSHQVTQMGQEVILRCVPISNHLYFYWYRQILGQKVEFLVSFYNNEISEKSEIFDDQFSVERPDGSNFTLKIRSTKLEDSAMYFCASLRGADTDTQYFGPGTRLTVL.

The genes are TRBV28 and TRBJ1-2; D perhaps matches TRBD1 (6 bases). This CDR3 is 19 amino acids long. Per germline, CDR1 MDHEN and CDR2 SYDVKM. Trimming removed 4 bases from V and 1 base from J, with 25 bases in between. The CDR3 region has the DNA TGTGCCAGCAGTTCCGATCAATCTGAATTGGGACATCTTAACTATGGCTACACCTTC. This encodes CASSSDQSELGHLNYGYTF.

The chain is built from TRBV7-8 and TRBJ2-1; possible D gene TRBD2, 6 bases. CDR3 length equals 17 residues. The V gene's germline CDR1 is SGHVS and CDR2 FQNEAQ. Trimming pared 5 bases from V and 1 base from J, leaving 18 bases between. The CDR3 DNA reads as TGTGCCAGCAGCGTAGATCTGGTAGCGGAATCCTACAATGAGCAGTTCTTC. Residues: CASSVDLVAESYNEQFF. Full variable domain (outside the CDR3, taken from reference TRBV7-8 and TRBJ2-1): GAGVSQSPRYKVAKRGQDVALRCDPISGHVSLFWYQQALGQGPEFLTYFQNEAQLDKSGLPSDRFFAERPEGSVSTLKIQRTQQEDSAVYLCASSVDLVAESYNEQFFGPGTRLTVL.

This clone was detected only once. This chain joins TRBV7-3 and TRBJ2-1; D possibly matches TRBD1 or TRBD2 (6 bases each). Germline values: CDR1 SGHTA, CDR2 FQGTGA. Trimming shortened V by 2 bases and J by 7 bases, and 12 bases separated the two germline ends. This CDR3 is built from 14 residues. The CDR3 DNA follows: TGTGCCAGCAGCTTATTAGGAGGGGGTAATGAGCAGTTCTTC. This translates into CASSLLGGGNEQFF.

The V and J genes are TRBV4-2 and TRBJ1-5; 7 bases align to TRBD1. The V gene's germline CDR1 is LGHNA and CDR2 YNFKEQ. The CDR3 loop spans 20 amino acids. With V trimmed by 0 bases and J by 0 bases, 14 bases remained unmatched. CDR3 bases: TGTGCCAGCAGCCAAGATAAGTACGGGACAGAGCTTTATAGCAATCAGCCCCAGCATTTT. This translates into CASSQDKYGTELYSNQPQHF.

To note about this clone: This sample also contains other DNA sequences that code for the same CDR3. The gene calls are TRBV30 and TRBJ1-1; D remains ambiguous. Trimming left V 0 bases short and J 11 bases short, with 10 bases between. This CDR3 has 11 amino acids. Per the germline V gene, CDR1 is GTSNPN and CDR2 is SVGIG (reference sequence). The CDR3 loop is CAWSVLSEAFF. CDR3 coding DNA: TGTGCCTGGAGTGTATTGAGCGAGGCTTTCTTT. Variable domain in full (rest from reference TRBV30 and TRBJ1-1): SQTIHQWPATLVQPVGSPLSLECTVEGTSNPNLYWYRQAAGRGLQLLFYSVGIGQISSEVPQNLSASRPQDRQFILSSKKLLLSDSGFYLCAWSVLSEAFFGQGTRLTVV.

This clone is a singleton in its sample. This sequence joins TRBV2 and TRBJ1-2, with TRBD1 as a possible D gene (5 bases). Germline V lookup: CDR1 SNHLY, CDR2 FYNNEI. This CDR3 has 15 residues. The V end lost 6 bases, the J end lost 2 bases, and 16 bases lay between the germline ends. The CDR3 bases are TGTGCCAGCAGCGTAGCCGGACACCCGAACTATGGCTACACCTTC. This translates into CASSVAGHPNYGYTF.

The chain has TRBV2 and TRBJ2-7, with a tentative D call TRBD2 (6 bases). Germline V gives CDR1 SNHLY, CDR2 FYNNEI. CDR3 length: 15 amino acids. Trimming removed 1 base from V and 0 bases from J, with 10 bases in between. For the CDR3, the DNA is TGTGCCAGCAGTGAAGGACTAGTAGTCTCCTACGAGCAGTACTTC. It encodes CASSEGLVVSYEQYF.

V and J are TRBV30 and TRBJ2-1; 7 bases agree with TRBD2. Germline V gives CDR1 GTSNPN, CDR2 SVGIG (reference sequence). Unmatched junction bases numbered 7, after V lost 0 bases and J lost 5 bases. The CDR3 extends over 15 amino acids. CDR3 DNA sequence: TGTGCCTGGAGTGTAATGGCGGGAGCCCACAATGAGCAGTTCTTC. Protein product: CAWSVMAGAHNEQFF.

The V gene is TRBV18, the J gene TRBJ2-1; D gene uncertain. Trimming stripped 3 bases from V and 8 bases from J, with 14 bases between. Germline V CDR1 and CDR2: KGHSH, LQKENI. The CDR3 is 14 residues long. The CDR3 region is CASSPTASWHEQFF. CDR3 DNA: TGTGCCAGCTCACCCACAGCTAGTTGGCATGAGCAGTTCTTC.

The gene calls are TRBV6-5 and TRBJ1-3; a weak D match, TRBD1 (5 bases). V lost 7 bases and J lost 0, with 10 bases in between. The CDR3 runs 14 residues. Germline assignment: CDR1 MNHEY and CDR2 SVGAGI. CDR3 sequence reads: CASTPGGSGNTIYF. CDR3 sequence (DNA): TGTGCCAGCACCCCGGGGGGCTCTGGAAACACCATATATTTT.

The rearrangement uses TRBV27 and TRBJ2-7; 11 nucleotides agree with TRBD2. Germline CDR1 is MNHEY and CDR2 is SMNVEV (reference sequence). V trimming: 3 bases; J trimming: 6 bases; junction bases outside the gene matches: 10. CDR3 size: 16 residues. CDR3 loop: CASSFSLPSGRFEQYF. The CDR3 DNA reads as TGTGCCAGCAGTTTCTCTCTCCCTAGCGGGAGGTTCGAGCAGTACTTC.

This clone has just one count. The chain joins TRBV5-6 to TRBJ2-1, with TRBD1 identical over 7 bases. The CDR3 contains 14 residues. Germline-derived CDR1 and CDR2 are SGHDT and YYEEEE. With 7 bases clipped from V and 3 bases from J, the junction kept 7 bases outside the gene matches. CDR3 sequence reads: CASRTNRGYNEQFF. The CDR3 coding sequence is TGTGCCAGCCGAACAAACAGGGGCTACAATGAGCAGTTCTTC.